This TCR beta chain was captured in a study of response to subunit inactivated influenza vaccine. This clonotype was seen only a few times. Its specificity is not known. TCRdb re-derived calls from the RT-PCR reads in MiXCR, one entry per CDR3 protein. Seen here are under 200,000 distinct CDR3 sequences, around 10% observed once, and the top ten hold about a third. This CDR3 comprises 16 residues. V was shortened by 3 bases and J by 1 base, with 14 bases between the two germline ends. Notes on the study in general: There was a suggestion from the authors that each seasonal influenza vaccination recruits few new T cells.

This receptor was identified in a man between 50 and 69 years old who received an inactivated influenza vaccine. This chain joins TRBV12-3 or TRBV12-4 and TRBJ2-3; either TRBD1 or TRBD2 may supply D (6 bases each). Sequencing was performed on CD8+ T cells sorted from PBMCs, taken around 25 months after vaccination. Here the CDR3 reads CASSFRGPGGTDTQYF. Written as DNA, the CDR3 is TGTGCCAGCAGTTTCAGGGGTCCGGGGGGCACAGATACGCAGTATTTT.